Shown below are 12 T cell receptor beta chains from a single sample sequenced in a study of blood T cell repertoires in COVID-19. TCRdb keeps only in-frame clones here, not all; method: immunoSEQ multiplex PCR. Among some 45,000 clones, approximately 80% were seen once, and the ten largest hold 8.5%. Source material: peripheral blood. Source of these receptors: a man between 65 and 79 years old with active or convalescent COVID-19.

As to this clone: Other DNA sequences in the same sample also yield this CDR3. The chain couples TRBV7-9 to TRBJ1-1, with D perhaps matching TRBD1 (6 bases). The CDR3 extends over 13 amino acids. Per germline, CDR1 SEHNR and CDR2 FQNEAQ (reference sequence). The V end was cut by 3 bases, the J end by 3 bases, with 8 bases between. DNA for the CDR3: TGTGCCAGCAGCTTCTCAGGGGACACTGAAGCTTTCTTT. Translation: CASSFSGDTEAFF.

This clone came up a few times. V is TRBV15 and J is TRBJ2-1, with D perhaps matching TRBD2 (6 bases). CDR1 and CDR2 (germline): LNHNV, YYDKDF (reference sequence). V lost 3 bases, J lost 4 bases, and 16 bases lay in between. The CDR3 sequence is 16 residues long. CDR3 bases: TGTGCCACCAGCAGGTCGGGGGACGTTGGGTACAATGAGCAGTTCTTC. It encodes CATSRSGDVGYNEQFF.

The chain uses TRBV10-3 and TRBJ2-3; D not certain. CDR1 is ENHRY and CDR2 is SYGVKD in the germline V gene. V shed 0 bases and J shed 6 bases, with 13 bases lying between them. The CDR3 loop spans 15 amino acids. The CDR3 here is CAISESLPQRDTQYF. The CDR3 DNA follows: TGTGCCATCAGTGAGTCCTTACCCCAACGGGATACGCAGTATTTT.

Judged by abundance, this clone is medium-sized. The V and J genes are TRBV7-9 and TRBJ2-1; D is unclear. This CDR3 spans 17 amino acids. The germline CDR1 and CDR2 sequences are SEHNR and FQNEAQ (reference sequence). V lost 1 base and J 5 bases, leaving 18 bases between the germline ends. The CDR3 DNA is TGTGCCAGCAGCTTAGGGCTAGTTGCGCGTACGGACAATGAGCAGTTCTTC. Translation gives CASSLGLVARTDNEQFF.

Comment on this clone: Germline and junction disagree at one end, which may indicate a read error. The chain uses TRBV18 and TRBJ1-2, with D unresolved. Germline loops: CDR1 KGHSH, CDR2 LQKENI. The CDR3 spans 18 residues. CDR3 DNA: TGTGCCAGTTCACCTGCCATGGCCGCACAAACGCCCGTCTATGGCTACACCTTC. Protein product: CASSPAMAAQTPVYGYTF.

The chain uses TRBV5-6 and TRBJ1-1, with D unresolved. V dropped 6 bases and J dropped 0 bases, with 12 bases sitting between them. The CDR3 covers 14 residues. Germline CDR1 and CDR2: SGHDT and YYEEEE. The CDR3 nucleotides are TGTGCCAGCAAGCTTGTTACAGTGAACACTGAAGCTTTCTTT. It encodes CASKLVTVNTEAFF.

The rearrangement uses TRBV4-1 and TRBJ1-1; D ambiguous. The CDR3 extends over 15 amino acids. With 0 bases removed from V and 6 bases from J, the gap between germline ends came to 14 bases. Germline V lookup: CDR1 MGHRA, CDR2 YSYEKL. This CDR3 is CASSQEWSSGAEAFF. The CDR3 DNA reads as TGCGCCAGCAGCCAAGAGTGGTCCTCGGGAGCTGAAGCTTTCTTT.

CDR3 amino acids: CASSQRPGGEKLFF. CDR3 sequence (DNA): TGTGCCAGCAGTCAGCGGCCCGGTGGGGAAAAACTGTTTTTT. The rearrangement joins TRBV6-5 to TRBJ1-4; D is unclear. Deletions cut 5 bases from V and 8 bases from J, with 15 bases between. The CDR3 spans 14 residues. Germline V gene sequence: CDR1 MNHEY, CDR2 SVGAGI.

This chain connects TRBV19 to TRBJ1-2; 9 bases are shared with TRBD1. CDR3 length equals 16 residues. CDR1 and CDR2 from the germline V gene are LNHDA and SQIVND (reference sequence). J lost 1 base, V lost 5 bases, and 8 bases had no gene match. The CDR3 is CASSWSGTGNNYGYTF. The CDR3 DNA reads TGTGCCAGTAGTTGGTCCGGGACAGGGAATAACTATGGCTACACCTTC.

This chain links TRBV6-1 with TRBJ1-2, with D possibly matching TRBD1 (6 bases). The CDR3 has 14 residues. The germline V gene encodes CDR1 MNHNS and CDR2 SASEGT. The V end was cut by 1 base, the J end by 10 bases, with 16 bases between. Here the CDR3 reads CASSEGQASADYTF. In DNA form, the CDR3 reads TGTGCCAGCAGTGAAGGACAGGCCTCCGCGGACTACACCTTC.

The chain combines TRBV10-1 with TRBJ1-1; D possibly corresponds to TRBD1 (6 bases). Germline CDR1 reads WNHNN; CDR2 reads SYGVQD (reference sequence). CDR3 length: 13 amino acids. V lost 6 bases, J lost 4 bases, and 12 bases lay in between. Here the CDR3 reads CASSQGGGTEAFF. CDR3 DNA: TGCGCCAGCAGCCAGGGAGGGGGCACTGAAGCTTTCTTT.

The rearrangement joins TRBV5-3 to TRBJ1-6, with 7 nucleotides matching TRBD1. TRBV5-3 is identified as an open reading frame with a role that is uncertain. The V and J ends lost 4 bases and 15 bases, in that order; junction bases with no gene match: 13. The CDR3 is 14 residues long. CDR3 sequence reads: CARSTRDSRLLLHF. Written as DNA, the CDR3 is TGTGCCAGAAGCACCCGGGACAGCCGGCTTCTCCTCCACTTT.